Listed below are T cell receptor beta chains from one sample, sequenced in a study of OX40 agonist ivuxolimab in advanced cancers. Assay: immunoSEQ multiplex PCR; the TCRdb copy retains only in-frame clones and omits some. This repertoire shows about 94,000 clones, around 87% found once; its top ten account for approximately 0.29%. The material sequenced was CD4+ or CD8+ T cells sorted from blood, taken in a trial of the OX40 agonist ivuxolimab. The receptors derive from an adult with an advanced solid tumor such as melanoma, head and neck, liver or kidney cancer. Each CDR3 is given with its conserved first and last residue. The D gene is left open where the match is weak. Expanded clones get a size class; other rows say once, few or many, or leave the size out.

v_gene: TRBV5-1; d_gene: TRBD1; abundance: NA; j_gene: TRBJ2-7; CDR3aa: CASSTGTGPYEQYF; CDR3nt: TGCGCCAGCAGCACTGGGACAGGGCCCTACGAGCAGTACTTC
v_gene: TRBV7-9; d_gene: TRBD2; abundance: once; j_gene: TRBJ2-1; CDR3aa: CASSSLAAYNEQFF; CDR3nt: TGTGCCAGCAGCTCCCTAGCGGCCTACAATGAGCAGTTCTTC
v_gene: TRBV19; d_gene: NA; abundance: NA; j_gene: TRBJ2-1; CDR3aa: CASSISRTSYNEQFF; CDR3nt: TGTGCCAGTAGTATATCCCGTACCTCCTACAATGAGCAGTTCTTC
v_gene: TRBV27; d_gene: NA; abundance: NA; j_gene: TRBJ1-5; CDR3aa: CASSLFAFGPANQPQHF; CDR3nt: TGTGCCAGCAGTTTATTTGCATTTGGACCGGCCAATCAGCCCCAGCATTTT
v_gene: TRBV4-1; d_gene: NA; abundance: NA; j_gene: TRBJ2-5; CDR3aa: CASSGGDSLKETQYF; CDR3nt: TGCGCCAGCAGCGGAGGAGACTCGCTAAAAGAGACCCAGTACTTC
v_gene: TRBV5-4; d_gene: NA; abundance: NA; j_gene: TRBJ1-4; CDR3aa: CASSLAGAATNEKLFF; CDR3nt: TGTGCCAGCAGCTTGGCAGGGGCGGCAACTAATGAAAAACTGTTTTTT
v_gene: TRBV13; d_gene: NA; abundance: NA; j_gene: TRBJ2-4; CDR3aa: CASSTRQLAKNIQYF; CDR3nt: TGTGCCAGCAGCACCCGACAACTAGCCAAAAACATTCAGTACTTC
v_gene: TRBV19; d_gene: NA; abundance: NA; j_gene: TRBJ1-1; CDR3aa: CASTRTGDPEAFF; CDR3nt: TGTGCCAGTACCCGGACTGGGGACCCTGAAGCTTTCTTT
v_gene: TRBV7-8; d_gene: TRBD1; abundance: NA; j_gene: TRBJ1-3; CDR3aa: CASSWTGAGNTIYF; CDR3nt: TGTGCCAGCAGCTGGACAGGGGCTGGAAACACCATATATTTT
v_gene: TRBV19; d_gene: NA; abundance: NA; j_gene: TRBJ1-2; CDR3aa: CASSIWGSGYGYTF; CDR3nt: TGTGCCAGTAGTATATGGGGTTCTGGCTATGGCTACACCTTC
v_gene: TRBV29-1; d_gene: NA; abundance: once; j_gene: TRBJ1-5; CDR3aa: CSFATESNQPQHF; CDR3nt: TGCAGTTTTGCAACCGAGAGCAATCAGCCCCAGCATTTT
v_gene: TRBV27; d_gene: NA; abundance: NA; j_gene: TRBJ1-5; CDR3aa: CASSLGIWPPFRTQENQPQHF; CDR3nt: TGTGCCAGCAGTTTAGGGATCTGGCCCCCCTTCCGTACACAGGAGAATCAGCCCCAGCATTTT
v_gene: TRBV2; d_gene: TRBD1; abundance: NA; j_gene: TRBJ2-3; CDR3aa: CASSDGQGDTQYF; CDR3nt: TGTGCCAGCAGTGATGGACAGGGCGATACGCAGTATTTT
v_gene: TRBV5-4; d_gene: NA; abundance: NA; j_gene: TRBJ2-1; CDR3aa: CASSPAVRQTHYNEQFF; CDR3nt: TGTGCCAGCAGCCCGGCGGTACGGCAGACCCACTACAATGAGCAGTTCTTC